This T cell receptor beta chain derives from a study of blood T cell repertoires in COVID-19. Participants were aged about 18 to 90 years, lived in under 30 US areas, and enrolled virtually. Clinical histories supplied by participants themselves formed the basis of cohort assignment. Either two negative PCRs, clearance, or symptom resolution qualified Cohort 3 donors as recovered. Germline loops: CDR1 MGHRA, CDR2 YSYEKL. Unmatched junction bases numbered 5, after V lost 0 bases and J lost 4 bases. The CDR3 is 15 residues long. Generated by immunoSEQ multiplex PCR, the TCRdb table keeps only in-frame clones and is missing some. The sample yields about 480,000 clones, 88% seen once.

The chain recombines TRBV4-1 with TRBJ2-7; 8 nucleotides agree with TRBD2. Specimen: PBMCs or T cells enriched from blood (not recorded which). This TCR came from a woman aged 60-75 years who had recovered from COVID-19. The CDR3 bases are TGCGCCAGCAGCCAAGATCTCCCGGGAGGGTACGAGCAGTACTTC. Amino acid sequence: CASSQDLPGGYEQYF.